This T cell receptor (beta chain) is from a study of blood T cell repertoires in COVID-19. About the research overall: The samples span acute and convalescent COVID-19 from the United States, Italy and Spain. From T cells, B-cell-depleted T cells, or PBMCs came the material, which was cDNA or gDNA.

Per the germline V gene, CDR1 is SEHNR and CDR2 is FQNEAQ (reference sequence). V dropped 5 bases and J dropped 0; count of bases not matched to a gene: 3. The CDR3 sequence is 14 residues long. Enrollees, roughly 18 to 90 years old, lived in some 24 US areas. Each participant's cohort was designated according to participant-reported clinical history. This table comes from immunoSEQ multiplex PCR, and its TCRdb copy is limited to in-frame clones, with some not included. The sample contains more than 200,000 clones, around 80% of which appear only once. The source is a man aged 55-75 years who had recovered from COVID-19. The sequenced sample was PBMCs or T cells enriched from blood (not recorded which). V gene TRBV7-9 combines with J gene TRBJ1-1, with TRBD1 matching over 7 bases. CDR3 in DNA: TGTGCCAGCAGCCCGACAGGGTTGAACACTGAAGCTTTCTTT. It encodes CASSPTGLNTEAFF.